These 3 T cell receptor beta chains came from one sample sequenced in a study of blood T cell repertoires in COVID-19. Repertoires were generated with immunoSEQ multiplex PCR, while TCRdb's copy carries only in-frame clones and drops some. This table has some 50,000 clones, approximately 88% appearing once. Sequenced sample: peripheral blood. These receptor sequences come from a man between 65 and 80 years old with acute or convalescent COVID-19.

This chain uses TRBV9 with TRBJ2-7, with TRBD2 matching 13 bases. Trimming at V came to 0 bases and at J to 7 bases, leaving 4 bases not matched to a gene. Germline loops: CDR1 SGDLS, CDR2 YYNGEE. CDR3 length: 15 residues. CDR3 amino acids: CASSVGLAGGREQYF. The DNA for the CDR3 is TGTGCCAGCAGCGTAGGACTAGCGGGAGGCCGAGAGCAGTACTTC.

A single count supports this clone. The chain couples TRBV6-2 or TRBV6-3 to TRBJ2-2; D is unresolved. Germline CDR1 and CDR2: MNHEY and SVGEGT. Trimming took off 4 bases at V and 3 bases at J, with 9 bases between the two ends. The CDR3 contains 14 residues. The CDR3 sequence is CASSLEYYTGELFF. The CDR3 DNA is TGTGCCAGCAGTTTGGAGTATTACACCGGGGAGCTGTTTTTT.

The chain recombines TRBV18 with TRBJ1-6, with D maybe TRBD1 (6 bases). Germline CDR1 KGHSH, CDR2 LQKENI. CDR3 length equals 14 residues. Between the trimmed V and J ends, which lost 3 bases and 6 bases, there was a span of 9 bases. CDR3 sequence (DNA): TGTGCCAGCTCACCTCAGGGGAGTAATTCACCCCTCCACTTT. Protein product: CASSPQGSNSPLHF.